These 13 T cell receptor beta chains originate from one sample sequenced in a study of T cells after yellow fever vaccination (dated by TCRdb to between 2019 and 2020). This specimen's treatment or condition label, per the study, means: live attenuated yellow fever vaccine strain. The library was built by means of 5' RACE. Sequenced using an Illumina NovaSeq 6000. Using fastp trimming at Q25 and MiXCR clonotype assembly, TCRdb reanalyzed the public sequencing data and kept in-frame beta chains. Records with the same CDR3 protein are collapsed into one entry carrying the most frequent genes and DNA. This sample comprises hundreds of thousands of distinct CDR3 sequences, around 12% of them detected only once. The ten largest clonotypes hold more than 3% of the sample. The source was CD4+ T cells sorted from PBMCs, collected 15 days after the yellow fever booster vaccination. The source is a man aged 18 to 29 who received the YFV17D yellow fever vaccine.

The V call is TRBV27, the J call TRBJ2-7, with D perhaps TRBD1 (5 bases). There are 13 residues in the CDR3. Germline V gives CDR1 MNHEY, CDR2 SMNVEV (reference sequence). Deletions cut 0 bases from V and 6 bases from J, with 9 bases between. This chain's CDR3 is CASSLSQGGEQYV. DNA for the CDR3: TGTGCCAGCAGTTTATCCCAGGGTGGCGAGCAGTACGTC.

The rearrangement links TRBV29-1 to TRBJ2-3, with 7 bases aligning to TRBD2. This CDR3 region has 15 residues. CDR1 is SQVTM and CDR2 is ANQGSEA in the germline V gene. Losses at the gene ends were 4 bases for V and 5 bases for J; bases not matched to a gene: 12. The CDR3 region has the DNA TGCAGCGTTGGGCCATCTAGCGGAACGGGAGATACGCAGTATTTT. It codes for CSVGPSSGTGDTQYF.

The chain combines TRBV6-6 with TRBJ1-1; 7 bases match TRBD1. This CDR3 contains 14 residues. The germline CDR1 and CDR2 sequences are MNHNY and SVGAGI (reference sequence). With V trimmed by 1 base and J by 8 bases, 7 bases remained unmatched. The DNA of the CDR3 is TGTGCCAGCAGTTACTATGACAGGGAGCTGGAAGCTTTCTTT. Protein: CASSYYDRELEAFF.

The table lists this clonotype with a few counts. This chain joins TRBV2 and TRBJ1-5; 8 bases are a match to TRBD1. This CDR3 has 14 residues. Trimming took 8 bases from V and 4 from J; bases not matched to a gene: 7. Germline CDR1 is SNHLY and CDR2 is FYNNEI. CDR3 sequence reads: CASDLRQGNQPQHF. The CDR3 DNA is TGTGCCAGCGATTTGAGACAGGGGAATCAGCCCCAGCATTTT.

The genes are TRBV24-1 and TRBJ2-3, with no clear D. Trimming cost V 2 bases and J 6 bases, with 11 bases left between them. The CDR3 sequence is 14 residues long. The germline V gene encodes CDR1 KGHDR and CDR2 SFDVKD. The CDR3 loop is CATSDSKGWDTQYF. CDR3 DNA sequence: TGTGCCACCAGTGATTCGAAAGGTTGGGATACGCAGTATTTT.

The chain employs TRBV6-5 and TRBJ2-3; tentatively, D is TRBD1 (6 bases). Germline-derived CDR1 and CDR2 are MNHEY and SVGAGI. V was pared by 7 bases and J by 5 bases, with 16 bases between. The CDR3 has 14 amino acids. DNA for the CDR3: TGTGCCAGCACTGCAGGGGCACTGGGAGATACGCAGTATTTT. Translated: CASTAGALGDTQYF.

V is TRBV15 and J is TRBJ2-2; D tentatively fits TRBD1 or TRBD2 (5 bases each). The CDR3 contains 17 residues. Trimming took off 1 base at V and 0 bases at J, with 12 bases between the two ends. Germline assignment: CDR1 LNHNV and CDR2 YYDKDF (reference sequence). DNA for the CDR3: TGTGCCACCAGCAGAGTGGGACGGACGTCGAACACCGGGGAGCTGTTTTTT. This gives the protein CATSRVGRTSNTGELFF.

This chain joins TRBV5-1 and TRBJ2-5; 9 nucleotides line up with TRBD1. The V segment lost 5 bases and the J segment 4 bases; nucleotides outside the gene matches: 9. CDR3 size: 15 residues. Germline V CDR1 and CDR2: SGHRS, YFSETQ. The CDR3 sequence is CASRFTGTGSETQYF. The CDR3 nucleotides read TGCGCCAGCAGGTTTACCGGGACAGGGTCAGAGACCCAGTACTTC.

This clonotype occurred a few times. The chain combines TRBV20-1 with TRBJ1-5; D gene unclear. Trimming took off 4 bases at V and 3 bases at J, with 13 bases between the two ends. Germline CDR1 DFQATT, CDR2 SNEGSKA (reference sequence). This CDR3 is built from 14 residues. CDR3 DNA: TGCAGTGCTATGGGTCCGGCCATCAATCAGCCCCAGCATTTT. Translating gives CSAMGPAINQPQHF.

This sequence joins TRBV7-2 and TRBJ2-3, with 9 nucleotides matching TRBD1. This CDR3 comprises 13 residues. The junction had 10 bases not matched to a gene; V was cut back by 5 bases and J by 13 bases. Germline values: CDR1 SGHTA, CDR2 FQGNSA. For the CDR3, the DNA is TGTGCCAGCAGCCCGGGACCCGGGACAGGGAAGTATTTT. It codes for CASSPGPGTGKYF.

This chain uses TRBV3-1 with TRBJ2-5; 7 nucleotides match TRBD1. Trimming at V came to 2 bases and at J to 1 base, leaving 4 bases not matched to a gene. The germline V gene encodes CDR1 LGHDT and CDR2 YNNKEL (reference sequence). This CDR3 contains 15 residues. In DNA, the CDR3 is TGTGCCAGCAGCCAATGGGACAGCCGCCAAGAGACCCAGTACTTC. This sequence encodes CASSQWDSRQETQYF.

This clonotype was found a few times. The chain carries TRBV6-1 and TRBJ2-2; no clear D. The CDR3 is 12 amino acids. Germline CDR1 reads MNHNS; CDR2 reads SASEGT. V shed 7 bases and J shed 6 bases, with 9 bases lying between them. CDR3 protein: CASNRGSGELFF. The CDR3 DNA reads as TGTGCCAGCAACCGTGGGTCCGGGGAGCTGTTTTTT.

This clonotype was recorded at least ten times. The DNA for the CDR3 is TGTGCCAGCAGTCACCGGGACAGGCAATTCTTC. Its protein is CASSHRDRQFF. The V and J genes are TRBV6-2 or TRBV6-3 and TRBJ2-1; TRBD1 matches 8 bases. Trimming took 5 bases from V and 16 from J; bases not matched to a gene: 7. In germline, CDR1 is MNHEY, CDR2 SVGEGT. CDR3 size: 11 residues.